A single sample gave rise to the 30 T cell receptor beta chains below, sequenced in a study of T cell responses to AZD1222 COVID-19 vaccine. Sequenced by immunoSEQ multiplex PCR; TCRdb stores in-frame clones only, minus some. There are approximately 46,000 clones in the sample; roughly 90% occur only once, and roughly 1.1% lies in the top ten. This specimen consisted of peripheral blood, obtained 28 days after the second AZD1222 dose. The origin of the receptors is an adult who received the AZD1222 COVID-19 vaccine.

The V gene is TRBV27, the J gene TRBJ2-2; D gene unclear. Trimming left V 2 bases short and J 5 bases short, with 6 bases between. The germline gives CDR1 MNHEY, CDR2 SMNVEV (reference sequence). The CDR3 consists of 13 residues. The CDR3 bases are TGTGCCAGCAGTTTAAGGAGAACCGGGGAGCTGTTTTTT. Translating it yields CASSLRRTGELFF.

This chain connects TRBV11-3 to TRBJ2-3, with 11 bases matching TRBD2. This CDR3 spans 15 amino acids. V trimming: 5 bases; J trimming: 0 bases; junction bases outside the gene matches: 1. The germline V gene encodes CDR1 SGHNT and CDR2 YENEEA. The CDR3 spells CASSGTSGSTDTQYF. CDR3 in DNA: TGTGCCAGCAGCGGGACTAGCGGTAGCACAGATACGCAGTATTTT.

V usage is TRBV19 and J usage is TRBJ1-5, with D unclear. In germline, CDR1 is LNHDA, CDR2 SQIVND (reference sequence). V lost 5 bases and J 2 bases, leaving 10 bases between the germline ends. This CDR3 spans 14 amino acids. CDR3 sequence reads: CASSEARGNQPQHF. CDR3 in DNA: TGTGCCAGTAGTGAGGCCAGAGGCAATCAGCCCCAGCATTTT.

The rearrangement links TRBV4-1 to TRBJ1-4; D unclear. This CDR3 has 16 amino acids. Germline lookup yields CDR1 MGHRA and CDR2 YSYEKL. V was shortened by 1 base and J by 0 bases, with 9 bases between the two germline ends. The CDR3 DNA follows: TGCGCCAGCAGCCAAGTCTACGGAGCAACTAATGAAAAACTGTTTTTT. It codes for CASSQVYGATNEKLFF.

V gene TRBV10-3 combines with J gene TRBJ2-3; the D is unclear. CDR3 size: 15 residues. From germline, CDR1 is ENHRY and CDR2 SYGVKD. Trimming removed 0 bases from V and 5 bases from J, with 12 bases in between. This CDR3 reads CAISESVVSGDTQYF. The CDR3 DNA follows: TGTGCCATCAGTGAGTCGGTGGTCTCCGGAGATACGCAGTATTTT.

The chain employs TRBV11-3 and TRBJ2-3, with D tentatively TRBD2 (7 bases). Trimming stripped 3 bases from V and 1 base from J, with 11 bases between. CDR1 and CDR2 (germline): SGHNT, YENEEA. The CDR3 has 15 amino acids. The CDR3: CASSLGAGGTDTQYF. The CDR3 DNA follows: TGTGCCAGCAGCTTGGGGGCGGGGGGCACAGATACGCAGTATTTT.

The CDR3 region is CASSPPQPNTEAFF. Written as DNA, the CDR3 is TGTGCCAGCTCACCTCCGCAGCCCAACACTGAAGCTTTCTTT. The chain links TRBV18 to TRBJ1-1; D not resolved. Germline-derived CDR1 and CDR2 are KGHSH and LQKENI. Between the trimmed V and J ends, which lost 3 bases and 2 bases, there was a span of 10 bases. This CDR3 is 14 amino acids long.

The rearrangement joins TRBV15 to TRBJ1-2; 8 bases agree with TRBD1. This CDR3 is built from 13 residues. Per the germline V gene, CDR1 is LNHNV and CDR2 is YYDKDF (reference sequence). V gave up 3 bases and J gave up 7 bases; unmatched junction bases: 4. CDR3 DNA: TGTGCCACCAGCAGGGACAGGGACTTTGGCTACACCTTC. Translating it yields CATSRDRDFGYTF.

This clone was observed a handful of times. The V call is TRBV28, the J call TRBJ1-2; 9 nucleotides match TRBD1. V gave up 5 bases and J gave up 4 bases; unmatched junction bases: 17. There are 18 residues in the CDR3. Looked up from germline, CDR1 is MDHEN and CDR2 is SYDVKM. CDR3 DNA: TGTGCCAGCAGTGACATACGGGACAGGGCGCTATTACCCTATGGCTACACCTTC. This sequence encodes CASSDIRDRALLPYGYTF.

The gene calls are TRBV28 and TRBJ1-3; D may be TRBD1 (5 bases). V was cut by 5 bases and J by 7 bases, with 27 bases left in between. The germline V gene encodes CDR1 MDHEN and CDR2 SYDVKM. The CDR3 extends over 18 amino acids. CDR3 coding DNA: TGTGCCAGCAGTACCCCGGGGCGCTGGTGGGGGGACGGGAACACCATATATTTT. It translates to CASSTPGRWWGDGNTIYF.

V and J are TRBV6-5 and TRBJ1-5; D unresolved. The ends were cut back, 5 bases at V and 6 bases at J, with 11 bases in the middle. The CDR3 has 13 amino acids. Germline V CDR1 and CDR2: MNHEY, SVGAGI. The DNA of the CDR3 is TGTGCCAGCAGTCCAAAGGTCAGTCAGCCCCAGCATTTT. It yields the protein CASSPKVSQPQHF.

This chain joins TRBV4-1 and TRBJ2-3, with a possible D match to TRBD1 (6 bases). The V and J ends lost 3 bases and 5 bases respectively, with 15 bases between them. Germline CDR1 is MGHRA and CDR2 is YSYEKL. This CDR3 region has 15 residues. The CDR3 sequence: CASSQNYRAGDTQYF. The CDR3 DNA reads as TGCGCCAGCAGCCAGAATTACAGGGCGGGAGATACGCAGTATTTT.

The chain joins TRBV19 to TRBJ2-7; the D is unclear. This CDR3 is 14 amino acids long. Germline V lookup: CDR1 LNHDA, CDR2 SQIVND (reference sequence). Trimming stripped 4 bases from V and 2 bases from J, with 12 bases between. In nucleotides, the CDR3 is TGTGCCAGTAGTACCTCCTTGCAGACCTACGAGCAGTACTTC. This codes for CASSTSLQTYEQYF.

The chain combines TRBV2 with TRBJ2-7; D is perhaps TRBD1 (6 bases). The CDR3 covers 15 residues. Germline CDR1 and CDR2: SNHLY and FYNNEI. Trimming pared 2 bases from V and 6 bases from J, leaving 17 bases between. CDR3 DNA: TGTGCCAGCAGTGAATATTATGGGGACACGGGCGAGCAGTACTTC. Its translation is CASSEYYGDTGEQYF.

There are a few counts of this clone. The chain employs TRBV9 and TRBJ1-3; TRBD1 agrees at 11 bases. Losses at the gene ends were 3 bases for V and 2 bases for J; bases not matched to a gene: 1. Germline values: CDR1 SGDLS, CDR2 YYNGEE. The CDR3 spans 15 residues. Here the CDR3 reads CASSGTGGTGNTIYF. The DNA of the CDR3 is TGTGCCAGCAGCGGGACAGGGGGCACTGGAAACACCATATATTTT.

The chain employs TRBV28 and TRBJ2-7, with D hard to call. The CDR3 has 11 residues. Germline-derived CDR1 and CDR2 are MDHEN and SYDVKM. V dropped 2 bases and J dropped 7 bases, with 6 bases sitting between them. The CDR3 protein is CASSLHLEQYF. The CDR3 DNA reads TGTGCCAGCAGTTTACACCTAGAGCAGTACTTC.

V gene TRBV18 combines with J gene TRBJ2-1; D ambiguous. There are 15 residues in the CDR3. Germline values: CDR1 KGHSH, CDR2 LQKENI. Trimming removed 3 bases from V and 0 bases from J, with 9 bases in between. DNA of the CDR3: TGTGCCAGCTCACCCAGTGAAAACTCCTACAATGAGCAGTTCTTC. It codes for CASSPSENSYNEQFF.

The CDR3 DNA is TGTGCCAGCAGCGTAGCTGGCAGGGAAATCGGAGCAGCTTTCTTT. It translates to CASSVAGREIGAAFF. The rearrangement joins TRBV9 to TRBJ1-1, with D possibly matching TRBD1 (5 bases). V lost 0 bases and J lost 10, with 19 bases in between. Germline V gene sequence: CDR1 SGDLS, CDR2 YYNGEE. The CDR3 totals 15 residues.

This chain connects TRBV7-9 to TRBJ1-1; D is uncertain. Germline V gene sequence: CDR1 SEHNR, CDR2 FQNEAQ (reference sequence). V lost 4 bases to trimming and J lost 2 bases, with 14 bases between them. The CDR3 has 15 amino acids. CDR3 bases: TGTGCCAGCAGCTCTCCTCGGGCGAGAAACACTGAAGCTTTCTTT. As protein: CASSSPRARNTEAFF. The complete variable domain, with remaining parts taken from reference TRBV7-9 and TRBJ1-1, reads DTGVSQNPRHKITKRGQNVTFRCDPISEHNRLYWYRQTLGQGPEFLTYFQNEAQLEKSRLLSDRFSAERPKGSFSTLEIQRTEQGDSAMYLCASSSPRARNTEAFFGQGTRLTVV.

This chain connects TRBV3-1 (or the pseudogene TRBV3-2) to TRBJ1-6; D possibly corresponds to TRBD1 (5 bases). V was clipped by 4 bases and J by 9 bases, with 19 bases between them. This CDR3 region has 16 residues. CDR1 LGHDT and CDR2 YNNKEL come from the germline V gene (reference sequence). CDR3 loop: CASSPTGPSVSSPLHF. DNA of the CDR3: TGTGCCAGCAGCCCTACGGGACCATCGGTTAGTTCACCCCTCCACTTT.

The count of this clone is one. The V and J genes are TRBV7-6 and TRBJ2-2; the D gene could be TRBD1 or TRBD2 (5 bases each). V was pared by 2 bases and J by 5 bases, with 15 bases between. CDR3 length equals 16 residues. Per germline, CDR1 SGHVS and CDR2 FNYEAQ. CDR3 in DNA: TGTGCCAGCAGCTTATCGCAGGGTCCGGGAACCGGGGAGCTGTTTTTT. Its translation is CASSLSQGPGTGELFF.

The V gene is TRBV9, the J gene TRBJ1-2, with D possibly TRBD1 on 5 matching bases. Trimming took off 7 bases at V and 8 bases at J, with 12 bases between the two ends. This CDR3 comprises 11 residues. Germline values: CDR1 SGDLS, CDR2 YYNGEE. The CDR3 DNA sequence: TGTGCCAGCGGGGGAAGGAGGGGCTACACCTTC. This codes for CASGGRRGYTF.

This chain connects TRBV19 to TRBJ2-3; 15 bases align to TRBD2. The CDR3 spans 15 residues. Trimming removed 3 bases from V and 6 bases from J; junction bases left unmatched: 1. In germline, CDR1 is LNHDA, CDR2 SQIVND (reference sequence). CDR3 loop: CASSIGTSGRDTQYF. DNA for the CDR3: TGTGCCAGTAGTATCGGGACTAGCGGGAGGGATACGCAGTATTTT.

The chain joins TRBV10-2 to TRBJ1-5; no reliable D call. V was shortened by 2 bases and J by 3 bases, with 2 bases between the two germline ends. CDR1 WSHSY and CDR2 SAAADI come from the germline V gene. This CDR3 spans 12 amino acids. CDR3 sequence (DNA): TGCGCCAGCAGTGAGGTCAATCAGCCCCAGCATTTT. This sequence encodes CASSEVNQPQHF.

This chain connects TRBV29-1 to TRBJ2-7; D is possibly TRBD2 (5 bases). CDR1 and CDR2 (germline): SQVTM, ANQGSEA. The CDR3 loop spans 9 amino acids. V was cut by 7 bases and J by 6 bases, with 7 bases left in between. In nucleotides, the CDR3 is TGCAGCGGCACTAGCGAGCAGTACTTC. It translates to CSGTSEQYF.

This chain uses TRBV3-1 (or the pseudogene TRBV3-2) with TRBJ2-1; D is ambiguous. CDR1 is LGHDT and CDR2 is YNNKEL in the germline V gene (reference sequence). V gave up 2 bases and J gave up 6 bases, with 11 bases separating them. This CDR3 has 14 amino acids. DNA for the CDR3: TGTGCCAGCAGCCAACCGCCCGAGGCCAATGAGCAGTTCTTC. It is translated as CASSQPPEANEQFF.

The chain links TRBV27 to TRBJ2-1, with 9 bases fitting TRBD2. CDR1 and CDR2 (germline): MNHEY, SMNVEV (reference sequence). The V and J ends lost 8 bases and 9 bases, in that order; junction bases with no gene match: 8. CDR3 length: 13 amino acids. CDR3 DNA: TGTGCCAGCCGTGGGACTAGCAAATCTGAGCAGTTCTTC. Translation: CASRGTSKSEQFF.

The chain is built from TRBV18 and TRBJ1-5; weak D call: TRBD1 (5 bases). Trimming stripped 3 bases from V and 4 bases from J, with 7 bases between. Germline-derived CDR1 and CDR2 are KGHSH and LQKENI. The CDR3 spans 13 residues. The CDR3 protein is CASSPDRNQPQHF. The CDR3 nucleotides are TGTGCCAGCTCACCCGACAGAAATCAGCCCCAGCATTTT.

This clone has more than one count but fewer than ten. The genes are TRBV2 and TRBJ2-7; D unclear. The length of the CDR3 is 13 residues. The germline V and J ends were trimmed by 7 bases and 2 bases, with 12 bases remaining between them. Germline loops: CDR1 SNHLY, CDR2 FYNNEI. The CDR3 region is CASNRAFTYEQYF. In nucleotides, the CDR3 is TGTGCCAGCAATAGGGCCTTCACCTACGAGCAGTACTTC.

The chain combines TRBV20-1 with TRBJ2-7; weak D call: TRBD2 (5 bases). The CDR3 consists of 11 residues. The V gene's germline CDR1 is DFQATT and CDR2 SNEGSKA (reference sequence). V was pared by 6 bases and J by 3 bases, with 9 bases between. The CDR3 region has the DNA TGCAGTGCCCGAGAGGGCTACGAGCAGTACTTC. Amino acids: CSAREGYEQYF.